The T cell receptor beta chain described here comes from a study of CD8+CD57+ T cells in acquired aplastic anemia. In this sample, this clonotype turned up many times. Selection for sequencing was limited to patients who had shown CD8+CD57+ cell expansion by flow cytometry. Both TCR beta VDJ combination and CDR3 sequence profiling were carried out. Genomic DNA was the template for this profiling. TCRdb ran MiXCR on the reads and lists one entry per CDR3 protein. This sample has more than 150,000 distinct CDR3 sequences, with around half found just once. The CDR3 covers 15 residues. Trimming removed 3 bases at V and 0 bases at J, with 5 bases between. From germline, CDR1 is KGHDR and CDR2 SFDVKD.

V usage is TRBV24-1 and J usage is TRBJ2-6; D is undetermined. The source of this sequence is a human donor with aplastic anemia. Source material: sorted CD4+, CD8+, or CD8+CD57+ T cells (not recorded which) from PBMCs. CDR3 DNA: TGTGCCACCAGTGATGCTAGCTCTGGGGCCAACGTCCTGACTTTC. Translated, it gives CATSDASSGANVLTF.